A selection of T cell receptor beta chains follows, all from one sample in a study of T cell responses to AZD1222 COVID-19 vaccine. Data came from immunoSEQ multiplex PCR; TCRdb stores just in-frame clones and leaves some out. The table includes 140,000 to 150,000 clones, roughly four fifths detected once. Sequencing was performed on peripheral blood, taken on day 0 of MenACWY control vaccination. The receptors were gathered from an adult in good health. Both conserved end residues are part of each CDR3. The D gene is left open where the match is weak. Clone size is stated in some rows and not others, as once, few, many or a class when expanded.

J gene,D gene,clone size,V gene,CDR3 DNA,CDR3 protein
TRBJ1-2,-,-,TRBV28,TGTGCCAGCACCGCTTATAGATATGGCTACACCTTC,CASTAYRYGYTF
TRBJ2-1,-,once,TRBV19,TGTGCCAGTAGTACCCGGGACCGAACATACAATGAGCAGTTCTTC,CASSTRDRTYNEQFF
TRBJ2-1,TRBD1,few,TRBV7-9,TGTGCCAGCAGCCTCGGACAGGGCACCTACAATGAGCAGTTCTTC,CASSLGQGTYNEQFF
TRBJ2-2,-,many,TRBV27,TGTGCCAGCAGTTTATATGCAGGGGTCACCGGGGAGCTGTTTTTT,CASSLYAGVTGELFF
TRBJ2-6,-,-,TRBV5-4,TGTGCCAGCAGCTTGGGACAGACGAAGGCCAACGTCCTGACTTTC,CASSLGQTKANVLTF
TRBJ1-2,TRBD1,once,TRBV7-2,TGTGCCAGCAGCCCAACCGGGACAGGGACGATAGAGGGCTACACCTTC,CASSPTGTGTIEGYTF
TRBJ2-2,-,-,TRBV5-6,TGTGCCAGCAGCTTGGGAGGGAAGAACACCGGGGAGCTGTTTTTT,CASSLGGKNTGELFF
TRBJ1-1,-,-,TRBV21-1,TGTGCCAGCAGCAAAGTTTGGGGGGCGCGGAACACTGAAGCTTTCTTT,CASSKVWGARNTEAFF
TRBJ1-6,-,-,TRBV6-6,TGTGCCAGCAGTCAAGCAGGAGCACCCCTCCACTTT,CASSQAGAPLHF
TRBJ2-2,TRBD1,-,TRBV6-5,TGTGCCAGCAGTCTGGGACAGGGGAACACCGGGGAGCTGTTTTTT,CASSLGQGNTGELFF
TRBJ1-1,-,-,TRBV10-1,TGCGCCAGCAGTGACCCGGGACACCCTGAAGCTTTCTTT,CASSDPGHPEAFF
TRBJ1-2,-,-,TRBV7-9,TGTGCCAGCAGCTACTCAGGGTCGGCTAACTATGGCTACACCTTC,CASSYSGSANYGYTF
TRBJ2-3,-,once,TRBV6-5,TGTGCCAGCAACAAAGACACAGATACGCAGTATTTT,CASNKDTDTQYF
TRBJ1-5,-,few,TRBV7-3,TGTGCCAGCAGCTTATCTCCAAATCAGCCCCAGCATTTT,CASSLSPNQPQHF
TRBJ2-1,TRBD1,-,TRBV28,TGTGCCAGCAGGGACAGGGAGTCCTACAATGAGCAGTTCTTC,CASRDRESYNEQFF
TRBJ2-1,TRBD1,-,TRBV14,TGTGCCAGCAGCCCCCCCGGGTCCAGGGGGAATGAGCAGTTCTTC,CASSPPGSRGNEQFF
TRBJ2-7,-,-,TRBV7-6,TGTGCCAGCAGCTTAGAATATGGGGGGCGCGAGCAGTACTTC,CASSLEYGGREQYF
TRBJ2-7,-,few,TRBV5-6,TGTGCCAGCAGCTTCGGGCAGATGGTCTACGAGCAGTACTTC,CASSFGQMVYEQYF
TRBJ2-3,-,-,TRBV7-9,TGTGCCAGCAGCTTAGATGAGGCAGGGGCAGGAGATACGCAGTATTTT,CASSLDEAGAGDTQYF
TRBJ2-7,-,-,TRBV11-3,TGTGCCAGCAGCAGCACAGCTTTCTCCTACGAGCAGTACTTC,CASSSTAFSYEQYF
TRBJ2-3,TRBD1,once,TRBV9,TGTGCCAGCAGCGCATCGGTGGGGCAGGGGGCGAGAGATACGCAGTATTTT,CASSASVGQGARDTQYF
TRBJ2-1,TRBD1,-,TRBV7-3,TGTGCCAGCAGCTTAGCCGGGACAGGGGATAATGAGCAGTTCTTC,CASSLAGTGDNEQFF
TRBJ2-2,TRBD1,-,TRBV5-1,TGCGCCAGCAGCTCGGACAGGGACACCGGGGAGCTGTTTTTT,CASSSDRDTGELFF
TRBJ2-2,-,-,TRBV19,TGTGCCAGTACCGATGGCGGTCCAGCGAACACCGGGGAGCTGTTTTTT,CASTDGGPANTGELFF
TRBJ2-7,-,-,TRBV14,TGTGCCAGCAGCCAACAAGACGAGAGCCGGGACTACGAGCAGTACTTC,CASSQQDESRDYEQYF
TRBJ1-6,-,-,TRBV7-9,TGTGCCAGCAGCTCTTCGACAGCAGGGTCCTATAATTCACCCCTCCACTTT,CASSSSTAGSYNSPLHF
TRBJ1-6,TRBD1,-,TRBV3-1/TRBV3-2,TGTGCCAGCAACATACAGGGGGCGCCGAGTTCACCCCTCCACTTT,CASNIQGAPSSPLHF
TRBJ1-1,-,-,TRBV4-1,TGCGCCAGCAGCCAAGATCTCAGGGAAGGGACTGAAGCTTTCTTT,CASSQDLREGTEAFF
TRBJ2-3,TRBD1,-,TRBV11-2,TGTGCCAGCAGCTTAGATCGTGGACAGGGTAGCACAGATACGCAGTATTTT,CASSLDRGQGSTDTQYF
TRBJ1-2,TRBD1,-,TRBV4-2,TGTGCCAGCAGCCAAGACGACAGGGGCGATGGCTACACCTTC,CASSQDDRGDGYTF
TRBJ1-5,-,-,TRBV15,TGTGCCACCAGGGGAACGTCACAGGTTTTGAATCAGCCCCAGCATTTT,CATRGTSQVLNQPQHF
TRBJ2-5,TRBD1,-,TRBV25-1,TGTGCCAGCAGTATGACCGGGACAGGGGCAGGGGAGACCCAGTACTTC,CASSMTGTGAGETQYF
TRBJ2-5,TRBD2,-,TRBV11-2,TGTGCCAGCAGCTTTCTAGCGGGGGGTGGTGAGACCCAGTACTTC,CASSFLAGGGETQYF
TRBJ1-2,TRBD1,once,TRBV12-3/TRBV12-4,TGTGCCAGCGGCACAGGGGCCGACTATGGCTACACCTTC,CASGTGADYGYTF
TRBJ2-1,-,-,TRBV29-1,TGCAGCGTTGAAGCAACGTGGGCAGGACAGTCGAGGACTGGGCAGTTCTTC,CSVEATWAGQSRTGQFF
TRBJ1-5,-,-,TRBV19,TGTGCCAGTAGGCCTGAAGGTTGGGTTAATCAGCCCCAGCATTTT,CASRPEGWVNQPQHF
TRBJ2-2,-,-,TRBV7-3,TGTGCCAGCAGCTTGAGGCCCCAGGGGCGGCTGAACACCGGGGAGCTGTTTTTT,CASSLRPQGRLNTGELFF
TRBJ1-2,-,-,TRBV2,TGTGCCAGCACCGAGGGAGGGTATGGCTACACCTTC,CASTEGGYGYTF
TRBJ2-2,-,-,TRBV3-1/TRBV3-2,TGTGCCAGCAGCCAAGGTTCAGGTACCGGGGAGCTGTTTTTT,CASSQGSGTGELFF
TRBJ2-3,TRBD2,-,TRBV6-1,TGTGCCAGCAGTGAAGCCTTAGCGGGGGGAACAGATACGCAGTATTTT,CASSEALAGGTDTQYF
TRBJ1-6,-,-,TRBV7-9,TGTGCCAGCAGCCCAAATAATTCACCCCTCCACTTT,CASSPNNSPLHF
TRBJ1-2,-,-,TRBV23-1,TGCGCCAGCAGTCATGGAGGGGACTATGGCTACACCTTC,CASSHGGDYGYTF